This TCR beta chain was sequenced during a study of CD8+ T cells in alopecia areata. Study-wide context: Tofacitinib ran for 6 to 18 months before 6 months off drug.

For this clone: Its antigen is unknown.

Study-wide points: Higher clonality than in normal scalp was seen in lesional scalp, especially alopecia totalis/universalis. Having one nonresponder leaves uncertain how baseline CD8+ expansion relates to response.

After isolation, RNA underwent reverse transcription to generate cDNA as the sequencing template. The assay was immunoSEQ multiplex PCR, and TCRdb's table has in-frame clones only and misses some. The table lists about 200,000 clones, roughly 60% of them singletons. Treatment in this sample: oral pan-JAK inhibitor, 5-10 mg twice daily. Alopecia areata patients gave lesional scalp punch biopsies and peripheral blood samples. There are 13 residues in the CDR3. V was clipped by 2 bases and J by 6 bases, with 14 bases between them. Germline-derived CDR1 and CDR2 are GTSNPN and SVGIG (reference sequence). The sequence was obtained from a human donor with alopecia areata. The chain employs TRBV30 and TRBJ2-7, with D possibly matching TRBD1 (5 bases). The sequences come from CD4+ T cells sorted from blood, collected at week 24, from a patient treated with tofacitinib. The CDR3 reads CAWSQGWLGEQYF. In DNA, the CDR3 is TGTGCCTGGAGTCAGGGATGGTTAGGCGAGCAGTACTTC.